These T cell receptor beta chains were read from a single sample in a study of blood T cell repertoires in COVID-19. Profiling relied on immunoSEQ multiplex PCR, and the TCRdb table lists in-frame clones only, not all of them. The sample carries 380,000 or so clones, around 90% recorded once. Source material: peripheral blood. All receptors derive from a man aged 40-55 years with acute or convalescent COVID-19. Each CDR3 is given with its conserved first and last residue. The D gene is left open where the match is weak. Clone size is shown for a subset of rows, as once, few, many or a class of expanded clone.

CDR3 DNA | CDR3 protein | J gene | D gene | V gene | clone size
TGCGCCAGCAGCCATCTAATAAACTACGAGCAGTACTTC | CASSHLINYEQYF | TRBJ2-7 | NA | TRBV4-3 | NA
TGTGCCAGCAGCGGTTCTGGTCCGGGGGGGCTGCAGACCCAGTACTTC | CASSGSGPGGLQTQYF | TRBJ2-5 | TRBD2 | TRBV7-9 | few
TGTGCCAGCAGTTACGAGAGTACTGAAGCTTTCTTT | CASSYESTEAFF | TRBJ1-1 | NA | TRBV6-6 | few
TGCGCCAGCAGTGAGTCCGCTAGCGGGACCAGCTCCTACGAGCAGTACTTC | CASSESASGTSSYEQYF | TRBJ2-7 | TRBD2 | TRBV10-1 | once
TGTGCCAGTAGATCCAACAGCTTCTCTGGAAACACCATATATTTT | CASRSNSFSGNTIYF | TRBJ1-3 | NA | TRBV19 | NA
TGCGCCAGCAGCTTCCTTTCAGGATATCAAGAGACCCAGTACTTC | CASSFLSGYQETQYF | TRBJ2-5 | NA | TRBV5-1 | NA
TGTGCCAGTAGTGCCGGGACACATAGCAATCAGCCCCAGCATTTT | CASSAGTHSNQPQHF | TRBJ1-5 | NA | TRBV19 | NA
TGTGCCAGCAGTCTTCGACAAGGCACCTACAATGAGCAGTTCTTC | CASSLRQGTYNEQFF | TRBJ2-1 | NA | TRBV6-4 | NA
TGTGCCAGCAGCTTAACTCGGGACAGGGTAAATTCACCCCTCCACTTT | CASSLTRDRVNSPLHF | TRBJ1-6 | TRBD1 | TRBV9 | NA
TGTGCCACCCAGGGACAGGGGAATCAGCCCCAGCATTTT | CATQGQGNQPQHF | TRBJ1-5 | TRBD1 | TRBV24-1 | NA
TGTGCCAGCAGCTTGGAGGGACAGGGCTTGAACACCGGGGAGCTGTTTTTT | CASSLEGQGLNTGELFF | TRBJ2-2 | TRBD1 | TRBV5-4 | NA
TGTGCCAGTAGTATAAGAGCAGGAAACTATGGCTACACCTTC | CASSIRAGNYGYTF | TRBJ1-2 | NA | TRBV19 | few
TGTGCCAGCTCAGACGCCAGAGGAATCTCTGGAAACACCATATATTTT | CASSDARGISGNTIYF | TRBJ1-3 | NA | TRBV18 | NA
TGTGCCAGCAGTCAGACTAGCACAGATACGCAGTATTTT | CASSQTSTDTQYF | TRBJ2-3 | NA | TRBV28 | NA
TGTGCCAGCAGCTTAACTGGGACAGGGGCCAACGTCCTGACTTTC | CASSLTGTGANVLTF | TRBJ2-6 | NA | TRBV7-3 | NA
TGTGCCAGCAGTTTTACAGGGGTCTATGGCTACACCTTC | CASSFTGVYGYTF | TRBJ1-2 | TRBD1 | TRBV27 | NA
TGTGCCAGCAGTTTAACAGGGGATGGAGGCTACACCTTC | CASSLTGDGGYTF | TRBJ1-2 | TRBD1 | TRBV6-5 | NA
TGTGCCAGCAGCCGCGGACTGTCACGATATCAGCCCCAGCATTTT | CASSRGLSRYQPQHF | TRBJ1-5 | NA | TRBV28 | NA
TGTGCCAGCAGCGTCAAGGGGGCGAGCACCGGGGAGCTGTTTTTT | CASSVKGASTGELFF | TRBJ2-2 | TRBD1 | TRBV9 | few
TGTGCCAGCAGCGAATCTAGGTACACAGATACGCAGTATTTT | CASSESRYTDTQYF | TRBJ2-3 | NA | TRBV9 | once
TGTGCCAGCAGTTCCCGCAGGGGTTGGGATAATCAGCCCCAGCATTTT | CASSSRRGWDNQPQHF | TRBJ1-5 | NA | TRBV28 | few
TGTGCCAGCAGCTTCAGGGGGAGCTCCTACAATGAGCAGTTCTTC | CASSFRGSSYNEQFF | TRBJ2-1 | TRBD1 | TRBV7-2 | once
TGCGCCAGCAGCTTGCAAGGGACTCGGGAGACCCAGTACTTC | CASSLQGTRETQYF | TRBJ2-5 | NA | TRBV5-1 | NA
TGTGCCAGCAGCGTACCCACCCCGGGCCCAGGAGGCACTGAAGCTTTCTTT | CASSVPTPGPGGTEAFF | TRBJ1-1 | NA | TRBV9 | NA
TGTGCCAGCATTACGGGACAGTTCCTCACAGATACGCAGTATTTT | CASITGQFLTDTQYF | TRBJ2-3 | TRBD1 | TRBV6-5 | NA
TGTGCCAGCAGCTTAGATGGGGACACAGAATACAATGAGCAGTTCTTC | CASSLDGDTEYNEQFF | TRBJ2-1 | NA | TRBV11-2 | NA
TGCGCCAGCAGCCAAAGGGGGGGGGCCGGCACCGGGGAGCTGTTTTTT | CASSQRGGAGTGELFF | TRBJ2-2 | NA | TRBV4-3 | NA
TGTGCCAGCAGTCGGGACTCCTTAGGTGTCTACGAGCAGTACTTC | CASSRDSLGVYEQYF | TRBJ2-7 | NA | TRBV28 | NA
TGTGCCAGCAGGACAGGGGGCGCAAACACTGAAGCTTTCTTT | CASRTGGANTEAFF | TRBJ1-1 | TRBD1 | TRBV28 | few